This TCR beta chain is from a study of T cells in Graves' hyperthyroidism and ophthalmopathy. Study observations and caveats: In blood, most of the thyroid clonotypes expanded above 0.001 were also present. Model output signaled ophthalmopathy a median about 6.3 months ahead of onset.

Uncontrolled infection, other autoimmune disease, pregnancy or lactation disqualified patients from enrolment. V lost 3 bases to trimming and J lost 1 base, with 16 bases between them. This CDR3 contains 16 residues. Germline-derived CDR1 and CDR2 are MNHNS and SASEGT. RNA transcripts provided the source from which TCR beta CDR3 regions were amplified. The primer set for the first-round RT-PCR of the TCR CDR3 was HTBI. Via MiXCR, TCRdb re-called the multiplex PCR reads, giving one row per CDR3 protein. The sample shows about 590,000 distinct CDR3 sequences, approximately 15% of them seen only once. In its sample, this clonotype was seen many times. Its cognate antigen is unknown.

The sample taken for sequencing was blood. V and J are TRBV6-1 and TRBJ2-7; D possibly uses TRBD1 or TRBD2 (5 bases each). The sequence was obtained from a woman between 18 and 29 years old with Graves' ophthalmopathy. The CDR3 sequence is CASSDSGRRLSYEQYF. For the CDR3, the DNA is TGTGCCAGCAGTGATTCGGGACGCCGGTTGTCCTACGAGCAGTACTTC.